Sequencing of this TCR beta chain was carried out in a study of CD8 T cells in ankylosing spondylitis. This clonotype was found many times. TCRdb reanalysed the 5' RACE reads using MiXCR and keeps one entry per CDR3 protein. The sample holds about 200,000 distinct CDR3 sequences, 10% to 15% seen once. This CDR3 spans 14 amino acids. The germline V and J ends were trimmed by 0 bases and 3 bases, with 9 bases remaining between them. Germline V gene data show CDR1 as SGHRS and CDR2 as YFSETQ. Sequenced sample: blood, either unsorted or a sorted T cell fraction (not recorded which). The chain recombines TRBV5-1 with TRBJ1-1; no definite D call. The receptor's source is a male donor with ankylosing spondylitis or in good health (not recorded which). The CDR3 loop reads CASSLDIGDTEAFF. CDR3 sequence (DNA): TGCGCCAGCAGCTTGGACATAGGAGACACTGAAGCTTTCTTT.